The source of this TCR beta chain is a study of blood T cell repertoires in COVID-19. CDR1 SNHLY and CDR2 FYNNEI come from the germline V gene. The V gene lost 6 bases and the J gene lost 6 bases, with 16 bases spanning the gap. CDR3 size: 14 residues. The method was immunoSEQ multiplex PCR; TCRdb's version includes in-frame clones alone and lacks a portion of them. The table has around 95,000 clones, over 75% seen once. The sequence derives from a man aged 25-45 years in a cohort sampled during active COVID-19. The V gene is TRBV2, the J gene TRBJ2-3, with D possibly TRBD2 on 5 matching bases. The sequenced material came from peripheral blood. CDR3 loop: CASRISLAVDTQYF. The CDR3 nucleotides are TGTGCCAGCAGGATATCGCTAGCCGTGGATACGCAGTATTTT. The whole variable domain, filled in from reference TRBV2 and TRBJ2-3, reads EPEVTQTPSHQVTQMGQEVILRCVPISNHLYFYWYRQILGQKVEFLVSFYNNEISEKSEIFDDQFSVERPDGSNFTLKIRSTKLEDSAMYFCASRISLAVDTQYFGPGTRLTVL.